What follows are 18 T cell receptor beta chains derived from one specimen sequenced in a study of OX40 agonist ivuxolimab in advanced cancers. The repertoire was sequenced with immunoSEQ multiplex PCR; TCRdb's copy has only in-frame clones and lacks some. The table lists more than 50,000 clones, about 83% of them singletons. The sequenced sample was CD4+ or CD8+ T cells sorted from blood, obtained in a trial of the OX40 agonist ivuxolimab. The receptors were gathered from an adult with an advanced solid tumor such as melanoma, head and neck, liver or kidney cancer.

This chain links TRBV11-3 with TRBJ1-1; D remains unclear. Trimming pared 3 bases from V and 1 base from J, leaving 6 bases between. The CDR3 runs 13 residues. CDR1 SGHNT and CDR2 YENEEA come from the germline V gene. The CDR3 here is CASSFTANTEAFF. The CDR3 DNA follows: TGTGCCAGCAGCTTTACGGCGAACACTGAAGCTTTCTTT.

The chain uses TRBV29-1 and TRBJ1-3; no firm D call. CDR3 size: 14 residues. V shed 5 bases and J shed 0 bases, with 11 bases lying between them. The germline V gene has CDR1 SQVTM and CDR2 ANQGSEA. CDR3 loop: CSVLPTSSGNTIYF. The CDR3 coding sequence is TGCAGCGTTCTACCGACCAGCTCTGGAAACACCATATATTTT.

The J gene is TRBJ2-1, the V gene TRBV4-1; D call uncertain. The CDR3 has 15 residues. Germline V gene data show CDR1 as MGHRA and CDR2 as YSYEKL. Trimming took 0 bases from V and 0 from J, leaving 6 bases between them. The CDR3, as DNA: TGCGCCAGCAGCCAAGAAGCTAGCTCCTACAATGAGCAGTTCTTC. Translation: CASSQEASSYNEQFF.

Here the CDR3 DNA reads TGTGCCAGCAGCGAGGGGGCCACAATCTACGAGCAGTACTTC. Its protein product is CASSEGATIYEQYF. The rearrangement joins TRBV6-1 to TRBJ2-5; 7 nucleotides line up with TRBD1. The J call may not be correct, given that the DNA end is closer to TRBJ2-7. This CDR3 comprises 14 residues. CDR1 MNHNS and CDR2 SASEGT come from the germline V gene.

This clone was seen just once. The junction departs from germline at one end; a sequencing error may be responsible. The V gene is TRBV7-9, the J gene TRBJ2-7, with 9 bases that match TRBD2. CDR1 and CDR2 (germline): SEHNR, FQNEAQ (reference sequence). The CDR3 is made up of 11 amino acids. Here the CDR3 reads CASSFSGSKDF. For the CDR3, the DNA is TGTGCCAGCAGCTTTAGCGGGAGCAAGGACTTC.

This clone came up many times. This chain joins TRBV6-1 and TRBJ2-7; D is possibly TRBD2 (7 bases). V dropped 7 bases and J dropped 9 bases, with 16 bases sitting between them. Looked up from germline, CDR1 is MNHNS and CDR2 is SASEGT. The CDR3 runs to 12 residues. The CDR3: CASTTERGGQYF. The CDR3 DNA sequence: TGTGCCAGCACGACCGAAAGGGGGGGGCAGTACTTC.

Here the CDR3 DNA reads TGCAGCGTGGGACTAGCGGGGGCCAAAAACATTCAGTACTTC. Encoded protein: CSVGLAGAKNIQYF. This chain uses TRBV29-1 with TRBJ2-4, with 13 bases lining up with TRBD2. Per germline, CDR1 SQVTM and CDR2 ANQGSEA. V trimming: 6 bases; J trimming: 1 base; junction bases outside the gene matches: 0. The CDR3 contains 14 residues.

The chain recombines TRBV19 with TRBJ1-5, with TRBD1 matching 7 bases. CDR3 size: 18 residues. V trimming: 1 base; J trimming: 4 bases; junction bases outside the gene matches: 13. Germline CDR1 LNHDA, CDR2 SQIVND (reference sequence). The CDR3, as DNA: TGTGCCAGTAGTATAGGGGGCAGGGGGGCCGTGAAGAATCAGCCCCAGCATTTT. Amino acids: CASSIGGRGAVKNQPQHF.

The rearrangement joins TRBV28 to TRBJ2-7; no reliable D call. This CDR3 spans 16 amino acids. Looked up from germline, CDR1 is MDHEN and CDR2 is SYDVKM. V dropped 3 bases and J dropped 0 bases, with 15 bases sitting between them. CDR3 nucleotide sequence: TGTGCCAGCAGTTTTAGATCGGGCAGGCCCTCCTACGAGCAGTACTTC. This translates into CASSFRSGRPSYEQYF. Drawing the rest from reference TRBV28 and TRBJ2-7, the complete variable domain is DVKVTQSSRYLVKRTGEKVFLECVQDMDHENMFWYRQDPGLGLRLIYFSYDVKMKEKGDIPEGYSVSREKKERFSLILESASTNQTSMYLCASSFRSGRPSYEQYFGPGTRLTVT.

The rearrangement uses TRBV7-2 and TRBJ1-1; TRBD1 agrees at 11 bases. V dropped 5 bases and J dropped 6; count of bases not matched to a gene: 11. This CDR3 is 16 amino acids long. CDR1 is SGHTA and CDR2 is FQGNSA in the germline V gene. The CDR3 reads CASSARRGQGAPEAFF. Here the CDR3 DNA reads TGTGCCAGCAGCGCCAGACGAGGACAGGGGGCGCCTGAAGCTTTCTTT.

The chain combines TRBV20-1 with TRBJ1-1; TRBD1 might be the D (5 bases). This CDR3 is 11 amino acids long. V dropped 5 bases and J dropped 11 bases, with 15 bases sitting between them. Germline V gives CDR1 DFQATT, CDR2 SNEGSKA (reference sequence). The DNA of the CDR3 is TGCAGTGCTGGGACCCGACGAGGGGCTTTCTTT. It specifies CSAGTRRGAFF.

The genes are TRBV19 and TRBJ2-3; 16 bases line up with TRBD2. CDR1 and CDR2 (germline): LNHDA, SQIVND (reference sequence). CDR3 length: 19 amino acids. The CDR3 protein is CDFSPIGTSGRDGTDTQYF. CDR3 coding DNA: TGTGACTTCTCGCCGATCGGGACTAGCGGGAGGGATGGCACAGATACGCAGTATTTT.

The rearrangement joins TRBV9 to TRBJ2-3; D is unclear. CDR1 and CDR2 (germline): SGDLS, YYNGEE. The V and J ends lost 0 bases and 2 bases respectively, with 7 bases between them. CDR3 length: 14 residues. The CDR3 DNA reads as TGTGCCAGCAGCGTAGGATCTACCACAGATACGCAGTATTTT. Its protein is CASSVGSTTDTQYF.

V is TRBV11-3 and J is TRBJ2-1; 12 nucleotides agree with TRBD2. The CDR3 loop spans 16 amino acids. The ends lost 2 bases at V and 4 bases at J; junction bases unmatched: 3. In germline, CDR1 is SGHNT, CDR2 YENEEA. CDR3 protein: CASSLLTSGGYNEQFF. CDR3 DNA: TGTGCCAGCAGCTTATTGACTAGCGGGGGTTACAATGAGCAGTTCTTC.

The rearrangement joins TRBV29-1 to TRBJ2-1; weak D call: TRBD2 (5 bases). Trimming stripped 6 bases from V and 10 bases from J, with 10 bases between. In germline, CDR1 is SQVTM, CDR2 ANQGSEA. The CDR3 has 10 residues. DNA for the CDR3: TGCAGCGTCCTCACTAGGGAGCAGTTCTTC. This sequence encodes CSVLTREQFF.

V usage is TRBV5-6 and J usage is TRBJ1-2; 8 nucleotides match TRBD1. The germline V gene has CDR1 SGHDT and CDR2 YYEEEE. The CDR3 covers 16 residues. With V trimmed by 0 bases and J by 2 bases, 6 bases remained unmatched. CDR3 nucleotide sequence: TGTGCCAGCAGCTTGGCGATGGGACAGGCGAACTATGGCTACACCTTC. This encodes CASSLAMGQANYGYTF.

This clone appeared once. The chain is built from TRBV19 and TRBJ1-6; D gene ambiguous. Trimming pared 6 bases from V and 10 bases from J, leaving 13 bases between. There are 13 residues in the CDR3. The germline V gene has CDR1 LNHDA and CDR2 SQIVND (reference sequence). CDR3 nucleotide sequence: TGTGCCAGTAGAGGGAGAGTAGAATCACCCCTCCACTTT. Protein product: CASRGRVESPLHF. Drawing the rest from reference TRBV19 and TRBJ1-6, the complete variable domain is DGGITQSPKYLFRKEGQNVTLSCEQNLNHDAMYWYRQDPGQGLRLIYYSQIVNDFQKGDIAEGYSVSREKKESFPLTVTSAQKNPTAFYLCASRGRVESPLHFGNGTRLTVT.

This clone has a single count. The chain carries TRBV4-1 and TRBJ2-5; TRBD2 matches 9 bases. This CDR3 contains 13 residues. The germline V gene has CDR1 MGHRA and CDR2 YSYEKL. After removal of 2 bases from V and 5 bases from J, the junction contained 0 bases not matched to a gene. In nucleotides, the CDR3 is TGCGCCAGCAGCCAACTAGCGGGGGAGACCCAGTACTTC. Translation: CASSQLAGETQYF.